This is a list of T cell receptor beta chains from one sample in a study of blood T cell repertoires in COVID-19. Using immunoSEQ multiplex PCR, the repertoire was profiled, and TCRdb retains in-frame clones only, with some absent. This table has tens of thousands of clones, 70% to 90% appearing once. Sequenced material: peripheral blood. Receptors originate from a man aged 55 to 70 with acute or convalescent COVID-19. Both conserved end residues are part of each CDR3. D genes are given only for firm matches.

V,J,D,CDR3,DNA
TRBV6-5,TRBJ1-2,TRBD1,CASSGQEHYTF,TGTGCCAGCAGCGGACAGGAACACTACACCTTC
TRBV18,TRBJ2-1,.,CASSPTYNEQFF,TGTGCCAGCTCACCTACCTACAATGAGCAGTTCTTC
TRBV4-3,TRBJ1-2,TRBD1,CASSSETAGGYHGYTF,TGCGCCAGCAGTTCCGAAACGGCAGGGGGTTATCATGGCTACACCTTC
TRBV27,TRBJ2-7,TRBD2,CASSFGLADSSYEQYF,TGTGCCAGCAGTTTCGGACTAGCCGATAGCTCCTACGAGCAGTACTTC
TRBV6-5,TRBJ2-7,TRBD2,CASSNSGPSYEQYF,TGTGCCAGCTCTAATAGCGGGCCTTCCTACGAGCAGTACTTC
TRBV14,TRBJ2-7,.,CASSQGQGLSEQYF,TGTGCCAGCAGCCAAGGGCAGGGATTATCCGAGCAGTACTTC
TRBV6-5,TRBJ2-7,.,CASRTTYEQYF,TGTGCCAGCAGGACGACATACGAGCAGTACTTC
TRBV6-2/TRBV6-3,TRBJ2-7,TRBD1,CASSVDRDRGSYEQYF,TGTGCCAGCAGTGTAGACCGGGACAGGGGGAGTTACGAGCAGTACTTC
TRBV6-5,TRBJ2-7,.,CASRALGGPSYEQYF,TGTGCCAGCAGGGCCCTAGGAGGACCCTCCTACGAGCAGTACTTC
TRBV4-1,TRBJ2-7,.,CASSQIQGKDTKSYEQYF,TGCGCCAGCAGCCAGATCCAGGGAAAGGATACAAAGAGCTACGAGCAGTACTTC
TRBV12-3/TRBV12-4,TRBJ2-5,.,CASSFGGETQYF,TGTGCCAGCAGTTTCGGAGGCGAGACCCAGTACTTC
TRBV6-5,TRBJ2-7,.,CASRGELNYEQYF,TGTGCCAGCAGGGGCGAGCTGAACTACGAGCAGTACTTC
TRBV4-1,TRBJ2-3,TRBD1,CASSRLTGGTTDTQYF,TGCGCCAGCAGCCGGCTAACAGGGGGGACCACAGATACGCAGTATTTT
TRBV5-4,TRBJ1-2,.,CASSSDFRDNPNYGYTF,TGTGCCAGCAGCTCGGACTTTCGGGACAACCCTAACTATGGCTACACCTTC
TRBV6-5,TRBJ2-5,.,CASSLQGRGETQYF,TGTGCCAGCAGTCTACAGGGTAGGGGAGAGACCCAGTACTTC
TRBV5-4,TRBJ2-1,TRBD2,CASSLDSGGADEQFF,TGTGCCAGCAGCTTGGATAGCGGGGGGGCGGATGAGCAGTTCTTC